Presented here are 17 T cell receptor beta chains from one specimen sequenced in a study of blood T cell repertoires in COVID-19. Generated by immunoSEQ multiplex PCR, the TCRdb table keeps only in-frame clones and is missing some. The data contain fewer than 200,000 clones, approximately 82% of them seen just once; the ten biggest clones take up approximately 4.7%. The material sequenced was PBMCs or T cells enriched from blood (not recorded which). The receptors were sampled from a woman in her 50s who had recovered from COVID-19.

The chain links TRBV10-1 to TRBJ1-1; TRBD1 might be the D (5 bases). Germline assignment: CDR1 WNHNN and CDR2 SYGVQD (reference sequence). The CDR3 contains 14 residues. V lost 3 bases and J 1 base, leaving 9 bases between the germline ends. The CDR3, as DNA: TGCGCCAGCAGTGACAGGGAGGGGAACACTGAAGCTTTCTTT. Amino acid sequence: CASSDREGNTEAFF.

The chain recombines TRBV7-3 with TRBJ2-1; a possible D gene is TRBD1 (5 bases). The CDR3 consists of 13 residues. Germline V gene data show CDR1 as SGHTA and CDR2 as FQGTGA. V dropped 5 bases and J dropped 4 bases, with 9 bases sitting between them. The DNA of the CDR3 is TGTGCCAGCAGCACCACAGGTTACAATGAGCAGTTCTTC. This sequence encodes CASSTTGYNEQFF. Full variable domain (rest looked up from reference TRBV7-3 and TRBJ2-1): GAGVSQTPSNKVTEKGKYVELRCDPISGHTALYWYRQSLGQGPEFLIYFQGTGAADDSGLPNDRFFAVRPEGSVSTLKIQRTERGDSAVYLCASSTTGYNEQFFGPGTRLTVL.

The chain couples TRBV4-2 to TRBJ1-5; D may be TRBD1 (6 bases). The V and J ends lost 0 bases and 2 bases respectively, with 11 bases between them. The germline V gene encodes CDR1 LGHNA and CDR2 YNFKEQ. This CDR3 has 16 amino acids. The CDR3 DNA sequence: TGTGCCAGCAGCCAAGAACAGGGCGTGGGCAATCAGCCCCAGCATTTT. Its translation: CASSQEQGVGNQPQHF.

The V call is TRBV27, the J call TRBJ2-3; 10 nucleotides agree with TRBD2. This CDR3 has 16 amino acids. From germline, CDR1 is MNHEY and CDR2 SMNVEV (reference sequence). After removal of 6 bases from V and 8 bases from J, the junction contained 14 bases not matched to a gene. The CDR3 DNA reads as TGTGCCAGCAGACTCAAAGCGGGGGGGATTGGTAGTACGCAGTATTTT. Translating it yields CASRLKAGGIGSTQYF.

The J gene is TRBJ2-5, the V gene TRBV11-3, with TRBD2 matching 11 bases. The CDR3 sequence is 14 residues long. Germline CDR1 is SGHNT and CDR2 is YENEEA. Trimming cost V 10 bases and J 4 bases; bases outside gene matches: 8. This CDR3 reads CATKKLAGVETQYF. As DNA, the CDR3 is TGTGCCACCAAGAAACTAGCGGGAGTAGAGACCCAGTACTTC.

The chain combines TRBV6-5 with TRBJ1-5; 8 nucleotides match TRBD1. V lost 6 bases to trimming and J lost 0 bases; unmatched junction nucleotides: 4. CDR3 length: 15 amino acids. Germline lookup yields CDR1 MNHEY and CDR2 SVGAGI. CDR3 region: CASRLTGDSNQPQHF. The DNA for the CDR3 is TGTGCCAGCAGGCTGACAGGGGATAGCAATCAGCCCCAGCATTTT.

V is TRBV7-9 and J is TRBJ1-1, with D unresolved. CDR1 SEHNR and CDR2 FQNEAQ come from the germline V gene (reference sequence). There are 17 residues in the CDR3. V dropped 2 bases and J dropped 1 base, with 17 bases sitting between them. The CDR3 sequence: CASSLRSVTPTNTEAFF. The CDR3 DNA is TGTGCCAGCAGCTTAAGGAGCGTTACGCCGACGAACACTGAAGCTTTCTTT.

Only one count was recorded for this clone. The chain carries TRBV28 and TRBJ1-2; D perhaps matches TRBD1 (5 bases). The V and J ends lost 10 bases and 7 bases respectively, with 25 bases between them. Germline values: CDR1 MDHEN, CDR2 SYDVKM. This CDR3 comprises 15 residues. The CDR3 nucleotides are TGTGCCACCGGGGACTGGTACTACTCTGGGGGTGGCTACACCTTC. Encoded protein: CATGDWYYSGGGYTF.

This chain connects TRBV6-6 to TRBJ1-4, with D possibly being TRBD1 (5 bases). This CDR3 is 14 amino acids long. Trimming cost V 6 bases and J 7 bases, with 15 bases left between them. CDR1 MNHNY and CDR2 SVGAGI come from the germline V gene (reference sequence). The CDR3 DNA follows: TGTGCCAGCAGCCTAGGGGCCTCCACTGAAAAACTGTTTTTT. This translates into CASSLGASTEKLFF.

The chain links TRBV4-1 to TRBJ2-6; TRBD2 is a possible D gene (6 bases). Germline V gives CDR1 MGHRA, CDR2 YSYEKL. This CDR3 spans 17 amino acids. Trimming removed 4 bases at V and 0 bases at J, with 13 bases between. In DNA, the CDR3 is TGCGCCAGCAGCCGTGGAGGGTTGGCCTCTGGGGCCAACGTCCTGACTTTC. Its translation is CASSRGGLASGANVLTF.

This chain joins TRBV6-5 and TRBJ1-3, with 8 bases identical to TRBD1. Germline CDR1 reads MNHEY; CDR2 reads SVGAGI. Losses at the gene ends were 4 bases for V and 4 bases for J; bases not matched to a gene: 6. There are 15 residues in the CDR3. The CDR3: CASSWGTGGGNTIYF. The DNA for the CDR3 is TGTGCCAGCAGTTGGGGAACAGGGGGGGGAAACACCATATATTTT.

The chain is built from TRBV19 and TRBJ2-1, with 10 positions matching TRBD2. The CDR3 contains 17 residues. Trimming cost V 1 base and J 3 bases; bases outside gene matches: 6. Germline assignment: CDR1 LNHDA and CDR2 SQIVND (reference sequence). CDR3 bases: TGTGCCAGTAGTATAGTAGTAAGGACTAGCGGCTACAATGAGCAGTTCTTC. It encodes CASSIVVRTSGYNEQFF.

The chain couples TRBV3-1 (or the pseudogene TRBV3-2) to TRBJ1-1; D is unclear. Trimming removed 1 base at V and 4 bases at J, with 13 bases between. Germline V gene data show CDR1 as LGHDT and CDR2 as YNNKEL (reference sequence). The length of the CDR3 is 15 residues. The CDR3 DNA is TGTGCCAGCAGCCAAGCTAGGTACATTGGCACTGAAGCTTTCTTT. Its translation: CASSQARYIGTEAFF.

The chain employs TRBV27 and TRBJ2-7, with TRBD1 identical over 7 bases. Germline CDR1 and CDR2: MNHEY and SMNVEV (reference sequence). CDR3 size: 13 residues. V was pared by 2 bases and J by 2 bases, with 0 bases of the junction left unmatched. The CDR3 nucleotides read TGTGCCAGCAGTTTAACAGGGGCCTACGAGCAGTACGTC. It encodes CASSLTGAYEQYV.

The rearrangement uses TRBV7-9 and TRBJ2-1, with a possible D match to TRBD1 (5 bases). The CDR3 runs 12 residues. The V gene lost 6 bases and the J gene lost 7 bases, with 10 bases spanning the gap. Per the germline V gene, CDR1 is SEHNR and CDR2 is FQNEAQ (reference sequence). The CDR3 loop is CASSRQGNEQFF. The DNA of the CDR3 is TGTGCCAGCAGTCGCCAGGGAAATGAGCAGTTCTTC.

DNA for the CDR3: TGTGCCTGGAGGGAACAGATGAACACTGAAGCTTTCTTT. Protein product: CAWREQMNTEAFF. The chain carries TRBV30 and TRBJ1-1; D is ambiguous. Germline CDR1 is GTSNPN and CDR2 is SVGIG (reference sequence). The V and J ends lost 3 bases and 0 bases respectively, with 8 bases between them. This CDR3 comprises 13 residues.

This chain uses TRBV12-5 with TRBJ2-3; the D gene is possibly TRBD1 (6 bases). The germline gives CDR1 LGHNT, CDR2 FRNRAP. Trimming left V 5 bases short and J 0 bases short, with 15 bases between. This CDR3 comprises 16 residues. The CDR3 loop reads CASGSGQNPSTDTQYF. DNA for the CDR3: TGTGCTAGTGGTAGTGGACAGAATCCTAGCACAGATACGCAGTATTTT.